This entry is about one TCR beta chain. What it binds is not known. Vbeta (60) and Jbeta (13) primers were used in the PCR. In the original analysis: A follow-up analysis tallied 86 million or so unique TCR beta chains, approximately 11 million shared. Produced via immunoSEQ multiplex PCR; TCRdb's table is partial and in-frame only. The V and J calls and clone size come from that table; D and trimming were worked out from the DNA. This sample's clone table lists some 110,000 clones. This sample is part of a study of cytomegalovirus exposure and HLA in healthy donors. Background on the study: HLA-typed donors were the source of 83 million or so unique TCRs held in an early data release. The Caucasian-associated ancestry cluster contained about four fifths of the approximately 410 genotyped donors. General study results and limits: Later analysis demonstrated an association between a missense DCLRE1C variant and TCR beta V- and J-gene trimming.

Material: PBMCs. The sequence was obtained from a middle-aged man in good health and CMV-seropositive.

CDR3 region: CASSLDGGNTIYF. The CDR3 DNA follows: TGTGCCAGCAGTTTAGATGGGGGGAACACCATATATTTT. The chain is built from TRBV28 and TRBJ1-3, with D perhaps TRBD1 (5 bases). With 2 bases removed from V and 7 bases from J, the gap between germline ends came to 9 bases. In germline, CDR1 is MDHEN, CDR2 SYDVKM. The CDR3 covers 13 residues.